Shown below are 15 T cell receptor beta chains from a single sample sequenced in a study of blood T cell repertoires in COVID-19. The repertoire was sequenced with immunoSEQ multiplex PCR; TCRdb's copy has only in-frame clones and lacks some. The data show some 250,000 clones, around 88% seen once. Material for sequencing was peripheral blood. The source of these receptors is a man aged 80 or over with acute or convalescent COVID-19.

V usage is TRBV10-3 and J usage is TRBJ2-5; 8 bases line up with TRBD2. The ends lost 4 bases at V and 5 bases at J; junction bases unmatched: 3. The V gene's germline CDR1 is ENHRY and CDR2 SYGVKD. The CDR3 runs to 13 residues. The CDR3 spells CAISAGGRETQYF. CDR3 DNA: TGTGCCATCAGTGCGGGAGGGAGGGAGACCCAGTACTTC.

The genes are TRBV11-2 and TRBJ1-1; a weak D match, TRBD1 (6 bases). This CDR3 comprises 13 residues. Deletions cut 6 bases from V and 5 bases from J, with 13 bases between. From germline, CDR1 is SGHAT and CDR2 FQNNGV. The CDR3 DNA follows: TGTGCCAGCAGGAGGAACAGGGATACTGAAGCTTTCTTT. As protein: CASRRNRDTEAFF.

The chain employs TRBV28 and TRBJ2-1; the match to TRBD2 covers 11 bases. Germline loops: CDR1 MDHEN, CDR2 SYDVKM. V lost 6 bases to trimming and J lost 6 bases; unmatched junction nucleotides: 13. The CDR3 is made up of 17 amino acids. The CDR3 loop reads CASRPQLAGAFGNEQFF. The CDR3 DNA follows: TGTGCCAGCAGGCCTCAACTAGCGGGAGCATTCGGCAATGAGCAGTTCTTC.

V and J are TRBV28 and TRBJ2-5, with 11 nucleotides matching TRBD1. The CDR3 spans 15 residues. After removal of 4 bases from V and 6 bases from J, the junction contained 7 bases not matched to a gene. CDR1 is MDHEN and CDR2 is SYDVKM in the germline V gene. The CDR3 nucleotides are TGTGCCAGCAGTTCCGGGACAGGGGGTCTTAAGACCCAGTACTTC. It codes for CASSSGTGGLKTQYF.

V usage is TRBV7-6 and J usage is TRBJ2-3; D is possibly TRBD2 (6 bases). V lost 3 bases to trimming and J lost 1 base, with 11 bases between them. The CDR3 has 15 amino acids. Germline V gene lookup returns CDR1 SGHVS and CDR2 FNYEAQ. The CDR3, as DNA: TGTGCCAGCAGCTTGGAGAGCGGGCGCACAGATACGCAGTATTTT. Its protein is CASSLESGRTDTQYF.

The chain is built from TRBV2 and TRBJ2-4, with D perhaps TRBD2 (6 bases). CDR1 is SNHLY, CDR2 FYNNEI, per germline. This CDR3 has 15 amino acids. Trimming removed 6 bases at V and 5 bases at J, with 17 bases between. For the CDR3, the DNA is TGTGCCAGCAGCCTGGGGGGTATTGGGGAAAACATTCAGTACTTC. Translation gives CASSLGGIGENIQYF.

This chain connects TRBV28 to TRBJ2-7; 10 bases line up with TRBD1. V dropped 1 base and J dropped 5; count of bases not matched to a gene: 5. CDR3 length: 15 residues. Looked up from germline, CDR1 is MDHEN and CDR2 is SYDVKM. CDR3 nucleotides: TGTGCCAGCAGTTTATTAAGGGACAGGGGCCACGAGCAGTACTTC. Its protein is CASSLLRDRGHEQYF.

The chain links TRBV6-5 to TRBJ2-5; 9 bases are shared with TRBD2. The CDR3 is made up of 15 amino acids. V shed 6 bases and J 2 bases; nucleotides not matched to a gene: 7. Germline V gene lookup returns CDR1 MNHEY and CDR2 SVGAGI. CDR3 coding DNA: TGTGCCAGCAGGCCAGCGGGGGGATGGCAAGAGACCCAGTACTTC. It yields the protein CASRPAGGWQETQYF.

This chain connects TRBV6-5 to TRBJ2-5; no definite D call. Germline V gene sequence: CDR1 MNHEY, CDR2 SVGAGI. V was pared by 4 bases and J by 7 bases, with 13 bases between. There are 13 residues in the CDR3. In DNA form, the CDR3 reads TGTGCCAGCAGTTTCGTAAGCTCGCGGACCCAGTACTTC. Protein sequence: CASSFVSSRTQYF.

This clone appeared a single time. V is TRBV2 and J is TRBJ2-7, with 7 bases identical to TRBD1. Germline V gives CDR1 SNHLY, CDR2 FYNNEI. The V segment lost 5 bases and the J segment 5 bases; nucleotides outside the gene matches: 9. The CDR3 covers 14 residues. CDR3 DNA sequence: TGTGCCAGCAGTCGACAGGGCCCCCTGGACGAGCAGTACTTC. Translated, it gives CASSRQGPLDEQYF.

CDR3 in amino acids: CASRANSGNTIYF. The CDR3 DNA sequence: TGCGCCAGCCGCGCAAATTCTGGAAACACCATATATTTT. The chain uses TRBV10-1 and TRBJ1-3; no reliable D call. Germline CDR1 reads WNHNN; CDR2 reads SYGVQD (reference sequence). The CDR3 runs to 13 residues. The V gene lost 8 bases and the J gene lost 1 base, with 9 bases spanning the gap.

V and J are TRBV28 and TRBJ2-4; a weak D match, TRBD1 (5 bases). V lost 2 bases and J lost 0, with 8 bases in between. This CDR3 has 15 amino acids. CDR1 MDHEN and CDR2 SYDVKM come from the germline V gene. CDR3 in DNA: TGTGCCAGCAGTTTACACAGGAGAGCCAAAAACATTCAGTACTTC. Translated, it gives CASSLHRRAKNIQYF.

The CDR3 bases are TGTGCCAGCAGCTTGACCTCGATAGCGGGAGGGAGGGTGCAGTTCTTC. It is translated as CASSLTSIAGGRVQFF. V and J are TRBV5-5 and TRBJ2-1; 11 bases align to TRBD2. The V gene's germline CDR1 is SGHKS and CDR2 YYEKEE (reference sequence). V dropped 1 base and J dropped 12; count of bases not matched to a gene: 12. The CDR3 length is 16 residues.

This chain uses TRBV27 with TRBJ1-5, with D maybe TRBD1 (5 bases). The germline V and J ends were trimmed by 1 base and 6 bases, with 13 bases remaining between them. Germline V CDR1 and CDR2: MNHEY, SMNVEV (reference sequence). The CDR3 spans 15 residues. In DNA form, the CDR3 reads TGTGCCAGCAGTTTATTTGCCAGGGAGGGTCAGCCCCAGCATTTT. Residues: CASSLFAREGQPQHF.

V is TRBV5-1 and J is TRBJ1-6, with a tentative D call TRBD1 (5 bases). The V end lost 4 bases, the J end lost 0 bases, and 17 bases lay between the germline ends. The CDR3 loop spans 18 amino acids. Germline CDR1 SGHRS, CDR2 YFSETQ. In DNA form, the CDR3 reads TGCGCCAGCAGCCCTATTGACAGTGGAAGCTCCTATAATTCACCCCTCCACTTT. It encodes CASSPIDSGSSYNSPLHF.